This TCR beta chain originates from a study of blood T cell repertoires in COVID-19 (dated by TCRdb to between 2020 and 2021). Broadly, across the study: Samples covering the acute and convalescent phases of COVID-19 were provided by collaborators in the United States, Italy and Spain. The material from the prospective study consisted of cDNA or gDNA derived from T cells, B-cell-depleted T cells, or PBMCs. The dataset comprised deeply sampled blood TCRbeta repertoires from subjects exposed to, actively infected with, or recovered from COVID-19. A freely available public database, intended as a resource for researchers studying the immune response to SARS-CoV-2, is where the repertoires were released. The samples were drawn from the first 160 participants of the ongoing ImmuneRACE study and from 950 to 1,500 subjects provided by 6 global collaborators. Sample metadata almost always included a de-identified subject ID, COVID-19 status, age in years and sex. Where available, HLA class I and class II types were obtained from metadata supplied by the sample provider rather than from assay-based typing. Here is what the overall study found, with its caveats: Clinical and demographic metadata were provided uncurated, with the amount varying by source and participant.

The germline V gene gives CDR1 as SGHTA and CDR2 as FQGTGA. The CDR3 sequence holds 15 residues, the cysteine and phenylalanine included. Only CDR3 DNA remains: 45 bases, in frame from the first base. Trimming removed 3 bases from V and 2 bases from J; the gene matches leave 5 bases unexplained. As to this clone: It has no known antigen specificity. Base qualities are not recorded, but no much larger clone differs from it by a single base.

TCRbeta CDR3 regions were amplified from genomic DNA using the immunoSEQ Assay, a bias-controlled multiplex PCR. The original pipeline was this. The number of nucleated cells in each sample was estimated by amplification of reference gene primers within the assay. To quantify the absolute abundance of each unique TCRbeta CDR3 rearrangement, sequence reads were collapsed and filtered. For each sample, productive Simpson clonality was calculated as the square root of Simpson's diversity index across productive rearrangements. TCRdb holds this immuneACCESS table with in-frame rearrangements only. Some clones are missing; in checked studies, unresolved V genes explain under half, and the rest has no known cause. V and J calls and clone size follow that table, whereas D and trimming were derived from the DNA. This sample comprises about 320,000 clones, around 85% of them detected only once. Under 2% of the sample is taken by the ten largest.

Enrolling through a virtual design, the prospective study's participants ranged in age from roughly 18 to 90 years and lived across about two dozen United States geographic areas. In the prospective study, cohorts were assigned on the basis of participant-reported clinical history obtained from a screening survey and a study questionnaire. Exposed participants had been in contact with someone with a PCR-confirmed or clinician-diagnosed COVID-19 case within 2 weeks of study entry. In the prospective study, whole blood, serum and a nasopharyngeal or oropharyngeal swab were collected from each participant by mobile phlebotomists. Over a roughly 2-month period, participants in the prospective study had the option of providing additional blood draws and questionnaires. Blood samples from the prospective study were shipped frozen or at room temperature prior to DNA extraction.

The sequence was obtained from a woman aged 25 to 45 who had been exposed to COVID-19. The sample consisted of PBMCs or T cells enriched from blood (not recorded which). The V and J genes are TRBV7-3 and TRBJ2-5, and 8 junctional nucleotides match TRBD2. The nucleotide sequence reads as follows: TGTGCCAGCAGCTTGAGTAGCGGGGCTCAAGAGACCCAGTACTTC. The translation is CASSLSSGAQETQYF.